This entry describes one T cell receptor (beta chain). TCRdb processed the RT-PCR reads anew with MiXCR; each CDR3 protein has one entry. The repertoire holds about 210,000 distinct CDR3 sequences, with around two fifths as singletons. Germline V gives CDR1 SGHTA, CDR2 FQGNSA. The CDR3 runs 15 residues. V dropped 2 bases and J dropped 5; count of bases not matched to a gene: 5. The source of the sample is a study of patients and donors after allogeneic stem cell transplantation. Sequenced input: blood, either unsorted or a sorted T cell fraction (not recorded which). The clonotype was recovered from a human donor who was either an allogeneic HSCT recipient or a stem cell or donor lymphocyte infusion donor (not recorded which). It is not recorded whose cells these are; they may come from a transplant donor. V and J are TRBV7-2 and TRBJ2-5; 10 nucleotides line up with TRBD1. The CDR3 region is CASSLTRTGGETQYF. In DNA form, the CDR3 reads TGTGCCAGCAGCTTAACCAGGACAGGGGGGGAGACCCAGTACTTC. Based on the CDR3 plus reference TRBV7-2 and TRBJ2-5, the full variable domain is GAGVSQSPSNKVTEKGKDVELRCDPISGHTALYWYRQSLGQGLEFLIYFQGNSAPDKSGLPSDRFSAERTGGSVSTLTIQRTQQEDSAVYLCASSLTRTGGETQYFGPGTRLLVL.